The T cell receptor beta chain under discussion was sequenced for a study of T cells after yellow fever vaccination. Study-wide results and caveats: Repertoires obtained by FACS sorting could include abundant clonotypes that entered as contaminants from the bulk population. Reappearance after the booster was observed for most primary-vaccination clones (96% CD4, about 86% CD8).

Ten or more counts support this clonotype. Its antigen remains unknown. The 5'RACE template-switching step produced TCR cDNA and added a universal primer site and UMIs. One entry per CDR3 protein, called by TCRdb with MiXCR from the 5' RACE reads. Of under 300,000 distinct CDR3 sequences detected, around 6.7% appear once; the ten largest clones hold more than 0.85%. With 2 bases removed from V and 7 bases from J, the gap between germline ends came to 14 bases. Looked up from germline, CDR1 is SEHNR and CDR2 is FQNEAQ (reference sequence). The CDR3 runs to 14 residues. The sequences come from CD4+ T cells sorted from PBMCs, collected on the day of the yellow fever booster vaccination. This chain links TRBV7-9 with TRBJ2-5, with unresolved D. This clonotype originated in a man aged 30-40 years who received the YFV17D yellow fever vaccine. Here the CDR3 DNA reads TGTGCCAGCAGCTTAAATAAGAGGCCAGGGACCCAGTACTTC. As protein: CASSLNKRPGTQYF.